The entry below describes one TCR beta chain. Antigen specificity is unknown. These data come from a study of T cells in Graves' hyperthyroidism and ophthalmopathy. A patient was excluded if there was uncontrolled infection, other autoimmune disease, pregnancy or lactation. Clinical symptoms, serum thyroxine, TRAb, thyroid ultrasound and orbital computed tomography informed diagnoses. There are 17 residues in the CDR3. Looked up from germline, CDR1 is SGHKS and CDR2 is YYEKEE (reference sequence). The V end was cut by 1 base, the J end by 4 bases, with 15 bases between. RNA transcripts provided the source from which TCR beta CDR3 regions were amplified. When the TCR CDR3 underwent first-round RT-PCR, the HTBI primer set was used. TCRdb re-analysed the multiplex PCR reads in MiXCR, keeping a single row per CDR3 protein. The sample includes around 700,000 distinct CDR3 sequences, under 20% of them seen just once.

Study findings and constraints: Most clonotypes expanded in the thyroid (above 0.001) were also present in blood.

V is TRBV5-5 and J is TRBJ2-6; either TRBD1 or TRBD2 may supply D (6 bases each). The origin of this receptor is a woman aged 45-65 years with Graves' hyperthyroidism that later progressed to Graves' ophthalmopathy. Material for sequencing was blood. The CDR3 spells CASSLPLRGRGANVLTF. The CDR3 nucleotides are TGTGCCAGCAGCTTGCCCCTTCGGGGGCGCGGGGCCAACGTCCTGACTTTC. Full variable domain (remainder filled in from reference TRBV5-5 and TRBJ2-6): DAGVTQSPTHLIKTRGQQVTLRCSPISGHKSVSWYQQVLGQGPQFIFQYYEKEERGRGNFPDRFSARQFPNYSSELNVNALLLGDSALYLCASSLPLRGRGANVLTFGAGSRLTVL.